These T cell receptor beta chains were read from a single sample in a study of control samples from healthy donors and cancer patients. TCRdb's copy holds only in-frame clones and misses some; the assay was immunoSEQ multiplex PCR. The sample shows over 100,000 clones, 80% to 95% of them seen only once. Source material: blood. The receptors were sampled from a man in his late teens or twenties in good health. Both conserved end residues are part of each CDR3. D genes are given only for firm matches. Size is stated for part of the rows, as once, few or many counts, or as a class when the clone is expanded.

TRBD1 . TRBJ2-3 TRBV11-2 CASSWTGGTDTQYF TGTGCCAGTAGTTGGACAGGGGGCACAGATACGCAGTATTTT
. few TRBJ1-6 TRBV6-5 CASSNSAFNSPLHF TGTGCCAGCAGTAACTCCGCTTTTAATTCACCCCTCCACTTT
. . TRBJ2-7 TRBV3-1/TRBV3-2 CASSQAGYEQYF TGTGCCAGCAGCCAAGCCGGCTACGAGCAGTACTTC
TRBD2 . TRBJ2-7 TRBV6-5 CASTPGGAGYEQYF TGTGCCAGCACCCCCGGGGGGGCAGGGTACGAGCAGTACTTC
. . TRBJ2-2 TRBV6-1 CASSEVQGGFGELFF TGTGCCAGCAGTGAAGTGCAGGGGGGTTTCGGGGAGCTGTTTTTT
. . TRBJ1-5 TRBV21-1 CASSKIRGEAEKYSNQPQHF TGTGCCAGCAGCAAAATAAGGGGGGAAGCGGAGAAATATAGCAATCAGCCCCAGCATTTT
. . TRBJ2-4 TRBV15 CATSRGPRDIQYF TGCGCCACCAGCAGAGGACCGAGGGACATTCAGTACTTC
. . TRBJ2-1 TRBV10-3 CAIGTSESYNEQFF TGTGCCATCGGAACTAGTGAATCCTACAATGAGCAGTTCTTC
TRBD2 . TRBJ2-2 TRBV19 CASSSRLAGGLGTGELFF TGTGCCAGTAGTTCCAGACTAGCGGGGGGGCTAGGCACCGGGGAGCTGTTTTTT
. once TRBJ2-7 TRBV5-4 CASSRWTEGYEQYF TGTGCCAGCAGCCGATGGACAGAAGGATACGAGCAGTACTTC
. . TRBJ1-6 TRBV25-1 CASSDGLINSPLHF TGTGCCAGCAGTGATGGGCTTATTAATTCACCCCTCCACTTT
. few TRBJ1-3 TRBV3-1/TRBV3-2 CASSQLSGNTIYF TGTGCCAGCAGCCAACTCTCTGGAAACACCATATATTTT
. . TRBJ2-3 TRBV10-3 CAISESHTSYVDTQYF TGTGCCATCAGTGAGTCTCATACTAGCTACGTAGATACGCAGTATTTT
TRBD2 . TRBJ2-3 TRBV9 CASSPRTSGGRTSTDTQYF TGTGCCAGCAGCCCGCGGACTAGCGGGGGACGTACCAGCACAGATACGCAGTATTTT
. . TRBJ1-5 TRBV6-1 CASSEFRVFGGNQPQHF TGTGCCAGCAGTGAGTTTAGGGTCTTCGGGGGCAATCAGCCCCAGCATTTT
. . TRBJ2-6 TRBV7-9 CASSLVGVSGANVLTF TGTGCCAGCAGCTTAGTTGGCGTGTCTGGGGCCAACGTCCTGACTTTC
. . TRBJ1-1 TRBV7-7 CASAPLDGLNTEAFF TGTGCCAGCGCACCCTTGGACGGTCTGAACACTGAAGCTTTCTTT
TRBD2 . TRBJ2-1 TRBV10-3 CAISRLAGTSYNEQFF TGTGCCATCAGCCGACTAGCGGGGACTTCCTACAATGAGCAGTTCTTC
. . TRBJ2-7 TRBV4-1 CASSQDWAPVEQYF TGCGCCAGCAGCCAAGATTGGGCCCCAGTTGAGCAGTACTTC
. . TRBJ2-5 TRBV4-1 CASSLSGTQETQYF TGCGCCAGCAGCCTATCCGGGACCCAAGAGACCCAGTACTTC
. once TRBJ1-1 TRBV12-5 CASGLPPGEVGDTEAFF TGTGCTAGTGGTTTGCCCCCCGGTGAAGTAGGGGACACTGAAGCTTTCTTT
. . TRBJ2-3 TRBV7-9 CASSLMVGEDTQYF TGTGCCAGCAGCCTAATGGTGGGAGAAGATACGCAGTATTTT
TRBD1 . TRBJ1-4 TRBV4-1 CASSQTGNLANEKLFF TGCGCCAGCAGCCAGACAGGGAATCTGGCTAATGAAAAACTGTTTTTT
TRBD1 . TRBJ2-7 TRBV11-2 CASSFPGQGYSYEQYF TGTGCCAGCAGCTTTCCGGGACAGGGCTACTCCTACGAGCAGTACTTC
TRBD2 . TRBJ2-1 TRBV6-5 CASSYSTGGEQFF TGTGCCAGCAGTTACTCGACCGGGGGGGAGCAGTTCTTC
. . TRBJ1-4 TRBV12-5 CASGRGEEKLFF TGTGCTAGTGGGAGGGGTGAAGAAAAACTGTTTTTT
. . TRBJ1-5 TRBV7-9 CASSPGGNQPQHF TGTGCCAGCAGCCCGGGGGGAAATCAGCCCCAGCATTTT
TRBD1 . TRBJ1-2 TRBV28 CASSSPRQGQDGYTF TGTGCCAGCAGCTCTCCCCGACAGGGGCAGGATGGCTACACCTTC
TRBD1 . TRBJ2-4 TRBV10-2 CASSDAGGQNIQYF TGCGCCAGCAGTGACGCAGGGGGCCAAAACATTCAGTACTTC
. few TRBJ2-1 TRBV27 CASQTGSHEQFF TGTGCCAGCCAGACTGGTTCGCATGAGCAGTTCTTC
. . TRBJ2-7 TRBV29-1 CSVEGRGGEQYF TGCAGCGTTGAAGGGAGAGGGGGCGAGCAGTACTTC
. . TRBJ1-5 TRBV30 CAWSVGQRNQPQHF TGTGCCTGGAGTGTTGGACAGCGTAATCAGCCCCAGCATTTT
. . TRBJ2-7 TRBV7-2 CASSPSRVRTYEQYF TGTGCCAGCAGCCCAAGCCGTGTCAGAACCTACGAGCAGTACTTC
TRBD1 once TRBJ2-5 TRBV7-9 CASSLRDRGLYRRGETQYF TGTGCCAGCAGCCTCCGGGACAGGGGGCTTTACCGTCGAGGGGAGACCCAGTACTTC
TRBD2 . TRBJ2-3 TRBV5-1 CASSLGLADYTDTQYF TGCGCCAGCAGCCTGGGACTAGCGGACTACACAGATACGCAGTATTTT
. . TRBJ1-2 TRBV12-3/TRBV12-4 CASSPPGSWGYTF TGTGCCAGCAGTCCGCCGGGGAGTTGGGGCTACACCTTC
. . TRBJ1-1 TRBV18 CASSLQNTEAFF TGTGCCAGCTCACTCCAAAACACTGAAGCTTTCTTT
TRBD2 . TRBJ2-1 TRBV15 CATSRDRTSGVEQFF TGTGCCACCAGCAGAGATCGGACTAGCGGGGTTGAGCAGTTCTTC
. . TRBJ1-6 TRBV5-1 CASSPTVAAYNSPLHF TGCGCCAGCAGCCCCACCGTGGCAGCGTATAATTCACCCCTCCACTTT
. once TRBJ2-5 TRBV10-1 CASSDGSTTQETQYF TGCGCCAGCAGTGACGGGTCCACGACCCAAGAGACCCAGTACTTC
. . TRBJ1-3 TRBV6-5 CASGSTEWGNTIYF TGTGCCAGCGGTTCCACGGAGTGGGGAAACACCATATATTTT
TRBD2 . TRBJ2-1 TRBV7-2 CASRTLGGGISYNEQFF TGTGCCAGCAGGACTTTGGGCGGGGGGATTAGCTACAATGAGCAGTTCTTC
. . TRBJ2-7 TRBV7-9 CASAYGAGEQYF TGTGCCAGCGCATATGGGGCGGGTGAGCAGTACTTC
. once TRBJ1-1 TRBV6-5 CASSRRSGGTEAFF TGTGCCAGCAGCCGGAGGTCCGGTGGTACTGAAGCTTTCTTT
. . TRBJ2-4 TRBV7-9 CASSPQMGILAKNIQYF TGTGCCAGCAGCCCACAAATGGGCATTCTAGCCAAAAACATTCAGTACTTC
. . TRBJ1-2 TRBV3-1/TRBV3-2 CASSPRTAGANYGYTF TGTGCCAGCAGCCCGAGGACAGCCGGGGCTAACTATGGCTACACCTTC
. few TRBJ1-1 TRBV29-1 CSVEEGRGYENTEAFF TGCAGCGTTGAAGAGGGCAGGGGATATGAGAACACTGAAGCTTTCTTT
TRBD1 . TRBJ2-3 TRBV7-9 CASSDRVADTQYF TGTGCCAGCAGCGACAGGGTCGCAGATACGCAGTATTTT
. . TRBJ1-2 TRBV12-3/TRBV12-4 CASSFSGTGYTF TGTGCCAGCAGTTTCAGCGGGACGGGCTACACCTTC
. . TRBJ1-1 TRBV6-1 CASSEVWGSFGQMNTEAFF TGTGCCAGCAGTGAAGTGTGGGGGAGCTTCGGGCAGATGAACACTGAAGCTTTCTTT
. . TRBJ1-2 TRBV5-1 CASRPTVREGYYGYTF TGCGCCAGCAGGCCGACAGTCCGGGAGGGCTACTATGGCTACACCTTC
. . TRBJ2-1 TRBV4-1 CASSTRAVTSYNEQFF TGCGCCAGCAGCACCCGCGCAGTCACCTCCTACAATGAGCAGTTCTTC
. . TRBJ2-7 TRBV3-1/TRBV3-2 CASSQEPTGSSRQYF TGTGCCAGCAGCCAAGAACCCACAGGTTCCTCCCGGCAGTACTTC
TRBD1 . TRBJ1-2 TRBV10-3 CAISTGGYGYTF TGTGCCATCAGCACAGGGGGCTATGGCTACACCTTC
. . TRBJ1-2 TRBV6-5 CASRLSGGGYGYTF TGTGCCAGCCGGCTTTCGGGGGGCGGTTATGGCTACACCTTC
TRBD1 . TRBJ1-4 TRBV7-9 CASSLARVGQVSTNEKLFF TGTGCCAGCAGCTTAGCGAGGGTTGGACAGGTCTCAACTAATGAAAAACTGTTTTTT
. few TRBJ2-5 TRBV9 CASSPHLGQETQYF TGTGCCAGCAGTCCCCACCTAGGGCAAGAGACCCAGTACTTC
. . TRBJ2-1 TRBV27 CASSLSGFPEQFF TGTGCCAGCAGTTTATCCGGGTTTCCGGAGCAGTTCTTC
. . TRBJ1-2 TRBV27 CASSPRPGVSGYTF TGTGCCAGCAGTCCCCGACCAGGGGTTTCTGGCTACACCTTC